What follows describes a single TCR beta chain. The data were taken from a study of blood T cell repertoires in COVID-19. The CDR3 extends over 14 amino acids. The V and J ends lost 5 bases and 5 bases respectively, with 12 bases between them. CDR1 is LNHDA and CDR2 is SQIVND in the germline V gene (reference sequence). Clones were read by immunoSEQ multiplex PCR, and TCRdb kept only the in-frame ones, dropping some. The sample yields about 190,000 clones, approximately 88% seen once. The source of this sequence is a man aged 40-50 years with acute or convalescent COVID-19. The sample comprised peripheral blood. The chain recombines TRBV19 with TRBJ2-2; D perhaps matches TRBD1 (5 bases). CDR3 sequence reads: CASSWGKPTGELFF. The DNA of the CDR3 is TGTGCCAGTAGTTGGGGCAAACCGACCGGGGAGCTGTTTTTT.